Listed below are T cell receptor beta chains from one sample, sequenced in a study of early T cells in non-severe SARS-CoV-2 infection. Via MiXCR, TCRdb re-called the 5' RACE reads, giving one row per CDR3 protein. This sample has some 30,000 distinct CDR3 sequences, with roughly 6.6% found just once. The sequenced sample was whole blood. The receptor source for this set is an adult who was a healthcare worker with PCR-confirmed SARS-CoV-2 infection or an uninfected control (not recorded which). Both conserved end residues are part of each CDR3. A D gene is named only where the DNA matches it firmly. Size is omitted from some rows. Given values are once, few, many or a class for expanded clones.

>medium-sized|TRBV9|TRBJ1-5|NA
TGTGCCAGCAGCGAGGGGACGGTCAATCAGCCCCAGCATTTT
CASSEGTVNQPQHF
>many|TRBV12-3/TRBV12-4|TRBJ1-2|NA
TGTGCCAGCAGCCCAAACGAGGGGTCGGGAGGCTACACCTTC
CASSPNEGSGGYTF
>NA|TRBV29-1|TRBJ1-4|NA
TGCAGCGTTGTAAAGGCAGGCAATGAAAAACTGTTTTTT
CSVVKAGNEKLFF
>NA|TRBV4-1|TRBJ2-5|TRBD2
TGCGCCAGCAGCCAAGAGGCTAGCGGGATCCCAGAGACCCAGTACTTC
CASSQEASGIPETQYF
>NA|TRBV29-1|TRBJ2-7|NA
TGCAGCATCTCCCGGGACGTAGCGTACGAGCAGTACTTC
CSISRDVAYEQYF
>many|TRBV20-1|TRBJ2-7|TRBD2
TGCAGTGCTGAAAGCGGGAGTGACTCCTACGAGCAGTACTTC
CSAESGSDSYEQYF
>NA|TRBV7-9|TRBJ1-6|NA
TGTGCCAGCAGCTTAGACCGCCCGAGCTCCTATAATTCACCCCTCCACTTT
CASSLDRPSSYNSPLHF
>many|TRBV4-3|TRBJ2-3|TRBD2
TGCGCCAGCAGCCAAGATTTGGCAGCGGGGGGCACAGATACGCAGTATTTT
CASSQDLAAGGTDTQYF
>many|TRBV9|TRBJ2-1|NA
TGTGCCAGCAGCGTAGAGGTAGCGGAGTACAATGAGCAGTTCTTC
CASSVEVAEYNEQFF
>few|TRBV2|TRBJ2-6|NA
TGTGCCAGCAGGACGGACCTTTCTGGGGCCAACGTCCTGACTTTC
CASRTDLSGANVLTF
>many|TRBV28|TRBJ2-3|TRBD2
TGTGCCAGCAGTCTCGGGGGACTAGCGGGTTCAGATACGCAGTATTTT
CASSLGGLAGSDTQYF